The rows below give T cell receptor beta chains drawn from one sample of a study of cytomegalovirus exposure and HLA in healthy donors. The repertoire was sequenced with immunoSEQ multiplex PCR; TCRdb's copy has only in-frame clones and lacks some. The sample has about 280,000 clones; around 87% are singletons. The sample consisted of PBMCs. The source of these receptors is a woman between 18 and 30 years old in good health and CMV-seronegative. Both conserved end residues are part of each CDR3. The order of the fields is J gene, D gene, clone size, V gene, CDR3 protein, CDR3 DNA. D genes are given only for firm matches. Clone size, where shown, is once, few, many, or a class for clones that have expanded.

>TRBJ2-7|-|-|TRBV28
CASSPTGTYSYEQYF
TGTGCCAGCAGTCCCACCGGGACATACTCCTACGAGCAGTACTTC
>TRBJ2-2|TRBD2|-|TRBV2
CASSGELAGAGELFF
TGTGCCAGCAGTGGCGAACTAGCGGGAGCCGGGGAGCTGTTTTTT
>TRBJ2-1|TRBD2|-|TRBV7-3
CASSRTSGRGSGSEQFF
TGTGCCAGCAGCCGGACTAGCGGGAGGGGATCGGGGAGTGAGCAGTTCTTC
>TRBJ2-3|-|-|TRBV29-1
CSATGLDLADTQYF
TGCAGCGCGACCGGACTGGACCTGGCCGATACGCAGTATTTT
>TRBJ1-6|TRBD1|-|TRBV6-5
CASSRDSYSPLHF
TGTGCCAGCAGTCGGGACAGTTATTCACCCCTCCACTTT
>TRBJ2-5|-|-|TRBV5-6
CASSLPSTQTQYF
TGTGCCAGCAGCTTGCCTAGCACGCAGACCCAGTACTTC
>TRBJ2-1|TRBD2|once|TRBV2
CASTPGTSGRVEQFF
TGTGCCAGCACCCCTGGGACTAGCGGGAGGGTTGAGCAGTTCTTC
>TRBJ1-3|TRBD1|-|TRBV4-1
CASSQEDRVGNTIYF
TGCGCCAGCAGCCAAGAGGACAGGGTTGGAAACACCATATATTTT
>TRBJ2-7|TRBD2|-|TRBV2
CASSTGAGPNSYEQYF
TGTGCCAGCAGTACAGGAGCGGGGCCTAACTCCTACGAGCAGTACTTC
>TRBJ2-5|TRBD2|-|TRBV5-1
CASSLALAAGGPSETQYF
TGCGCCAGCAGCTTGGCCTTGGCGGCGGGAGGGCCTAGTGAGACCCAGTACTTC
>TRBJ2-3|-|-|TRBV2
CASMGAGDTQYF
TGTGCCAGCATGGGGGCAGGAGATACGCAGTATTTT
>TRBJ2-1|-|-|TRBV27
CASSFGGPSYNEQFF
TGTGCCAGCAGTTTCGGCGGGCCGTCCTACAATGAGCAGTTCTTC
>TRBJ2-7|-|-|TRBV19
CASSIMRGYEQYF
TGTGCCAGTAGTATTATGCGCGGGTACGAGCAGTACTTC
>TRBJ2-1|-|few|TRBV5-1
CASSLGSGDEQFF
TGCGCCAGCAGCTTGGGGTCCGGGGATGAGCAGTTCTTC
>TRBJ2-7|TRBD1|-|TRBV11-2
CASSLVRGLYEQYF
TGTGCCAGCAGCTTAGTCAGGGGGCTTTACGAGCAGTACTTC
>TRBJ1-1|-|-|TRBV15
CATSRDGNTEAFF
TGTGCCACCAGCAGAGACGGGAACACTGAAGCTTTCTTT
>TRBJ2-1|TRBD2|-|TRBV5-1
CASSPGLALYNEQFF
TGCGCCAGCAGCCCGGGACTAGCGCTCTACAATGAGCAGTTCTTC
>TRBJ1-6|TRBD1|-|TRBV13
CASSPALGQGNSPLHF
TGTGCCAGCAGCCCCGCTTTGGGACAGGGAAATTCACCCCTCCACTTT
>TRBJ1-4|TRBD1|-|TRBV5-4
CASSSVRGQSNEKLFF
TGTGCCAGCAGCTCGGTCAGGGGGCAATCTAATGAAAAACTGTTTTTT
>TRBJ2-7|-|-|TRBV29-1
CSVRSSITPYYEQYF
TGCAGCGTTCGGAGTTCCATCACTCCCTATTACGAGCAGTACTTC
>TRBJ1-2|-|-|TRBV11-2
CASSPVRGGLNYGYTF
TGTGCCAGCAGCCCCGTCCGAGGAGGTCTTAACTATGGCTACACCTTC
>TRBJ2-2|-|-|TRBV7-9
CASSHRQDRFAAGELFF
TGTGCCAGCAGCCACCGACAGGACAGATTCGCGGCCGGGGAGCTGTTTTTT
>TRBJ1-2|TRBD1|-|TRBV18
CASSWDSSSYGYTF
TGTGCCAGCTCATGGGACAGCTCTTCCTATGGCTACACCTTC
>TRBJ1-2|-|-|TRBV25-1
CASSRGGEYYGYTF
TGTGCCAGCAGCAGGGGCGGAGAATACTATGGCTACACCTTC
>TRBJ1-5|TRBD1|-|TRBV2
CASSDRDSRNQPQHF
TGTGCCAGCAGCGACCGGGACAGCCGGAATCAGCCCCAGCATTTT
>TRBJ1-2|-|-|TRBV28
CASRTDSNYGYTF
TGTGCCAGCAGGACGGACAGTAACTATGGCTACACCTTC
>TRBJ1-5|TRBD1|-|TRBV28
CASSLGMTGSNQPQHF
TGTGCCAGCAGTTTGGGGATGACAGGGAGCAATCAGCCCCAGCATTTT
>TRBJ1-5|TRBD1|few|TRBV7-2
CASSFAGQGNQPQHF
TGTGCCAGCAGCTTTGCGGGACAGGGCAATCAGCCCCAGCATTTT
>TRBJ2-2|-|-|TRBV9
CASSASDGGITGELFF
TGTGCCAGCAGCGCCTCGGACGGAGGGATCACCGGGGAGCTGTTTTTT
>TRBJ1-1|-|-|TRBV28
CASSSGTPNTEAFF
TGTGCCAGCAGTTCCGGGACACCTAACACTGAAGCTTTCTTT
>TRBJ2-3|TRBD1|once|TRBV28
CASLTWKGQMRDTQYF
TGTGCCAGTCTCACCTGGAAGGGACAGATGCGTGATACGCAGTATTTT
>TRBJ2-1|TRBD2|-|TRBV5-6
CASSETSGRASEQFF
TGTGCCAGCAGCGAGACTAGCGGGAGGGCCAGTGAGCAGTTCTTC
>TRBJ2-5|TRBD2|-|TRBV11-2
CASSPPMGGLVRRETQYF
TGTGCCAGCAGCCCGCCAATGGGAGGGTTAGTGAGGAGGGAGACCCAGTACTTC
>TRBJ2-3|TRBD2|-|TRBV7-8
CASSSVAGSDTQYF
TGTGCCAGCAGCTCCGTAGCGGGGTCAGATACGCAGTATTTT
>TRBJ1-2|TRBD1|-|TRBV6-4
CASRASGTATGYTF
TGTGCCAGCAGGGCCTCCGGGACAGCTACTGGCTACACCTTC
>TRBJ1-5|-|-|TRBV27
CASSLSWGDNQPQHF
TGTGCCAGCAGTTTATCGTGGGGGGACAATCAGCCCCAGCATTTT
>TRBJ1-1|-|-|TRBV4-1
CASSQGQTNTEAFF
TGCGCCAGCAGCCAAGGACAGACAAACACTGAAGCTTTCTTT
>TRBJ2-3|-|-|TRBV5-8
CASSAGTATTDTQYF
TGTGCCAGCAGCGCGGGGACAGCCACCACAGATACGCAGTATTTT
>TRBJ2-3|TRBD2|-|TRBV2
CASSEGGGLATDTQYF
TGTGCCAGCAGCGAGGGAGGTGGACTAGCAACAGATACGCAGTATTTT
>TRBJ2-7|-|once|TRBV2
CASSPLGLVKYEQYF
TGTGCCAGCAGTCCACTCGGACTTGTGAAGTACGAGCAGTACTTC
>TRBJ1-2|TRBD1|-|TRBV14
CASSQDIGTGPYGYTF
TGTGCCAGCAGCCAAGATATCGGGACAGGACCTTATGGCTACACCTTC